The T cell receptor beta chain under discussion was sequenced for a study of blood T cell repertoires in COVID-19. Study information: Material from acute and convalescent COVID-19 was sourced from the United States, Italy and Spain. Sample material is recorded as cDNA or gDNA derived from T cells, B-cell-depleted T cells, or PBMCs.

This clone was seen only a few times. V lost 6 bases and J lost 8, with 14 bases in between. The CDR3 contains 13 residues. Germline V CDR1 and CDR2: LGHDT, YNNKEL (reference sequence). Original data processing: The authors estimated nucleated cell counts from reference gene primer amplification. The method was immunoSEQ multiplex PCR; TCRdb's version includes in-frame clones alone and lacks a portion of them. The DNA gave D and trimming, while V, J and clone size come from that table. The data hold over 85,000 clones, with approximately 82% observed a single time. This sequence was found in a man aged 55 to 70 with active or convalescent COVID-19. The V gene is TRBV3-1 (or the pseudogene TRBV3-2), the J gene TRBJ1-3; D is uncertain. Sequencing was performed on peripheral blood. CDR3 sequence: CASRPENGDTIYF. The CDR3 DNA sequence: TGTGCCAGCAGACCGGAAAACGGGGACACCATATATTTT.